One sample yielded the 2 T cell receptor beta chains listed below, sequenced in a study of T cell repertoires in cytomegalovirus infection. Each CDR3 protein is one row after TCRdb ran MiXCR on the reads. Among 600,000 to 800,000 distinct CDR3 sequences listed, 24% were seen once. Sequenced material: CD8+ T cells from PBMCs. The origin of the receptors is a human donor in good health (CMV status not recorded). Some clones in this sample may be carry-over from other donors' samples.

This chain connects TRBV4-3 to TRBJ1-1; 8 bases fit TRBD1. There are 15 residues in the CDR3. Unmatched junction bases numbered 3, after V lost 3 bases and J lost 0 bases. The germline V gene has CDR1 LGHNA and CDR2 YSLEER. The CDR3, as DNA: TGCGCCAGCAGCCACTGGACAGGGATGAACACTGAAGCTTTCTTT. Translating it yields CASSHWTGMNTEAFF.

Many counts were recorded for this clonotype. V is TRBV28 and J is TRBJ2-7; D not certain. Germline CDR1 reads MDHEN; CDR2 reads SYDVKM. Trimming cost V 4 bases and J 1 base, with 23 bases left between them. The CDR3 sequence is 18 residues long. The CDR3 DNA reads TGTGCCAGCAGTTCCTTTCCAGTGGTTTCAGGTTTTTCCTACGAGCAGTACGTC. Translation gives CASSSFPVVSGFSYEQYV.